These T cell receptor beta chains were read from a single sample in a study of shared T cell receptors in the human thymus. Clones were sequenced by immunoSEQ multiplex PCR, and TCRdb holds only the in-frame ones, with some missing. Of roughly 500,000 clones listed, around 82% are singletons. This sample was also put to use in a study of human thymus T cells.

The sample consisted of thymocytes. The source of these receptors is a boy under two years old with a congenital heart defect. CDR3s leave out the opening cysteine and the closing phenylalanine or tryptophan. The order of the fields is J gene, V gene, CDR3 protein.

TRBJ2-7	TRBV13	ASSLVTGALYEQY
TRBJ2-3	TRBV7-3	ASSLTVSRTDTQY
TRBJ2-7	TRBV4-2	ASSQDGQRGEQY
TRBJ2-3	TRBV28	ASRRLAGKMGTDTQY
TRBJ2-7	TRBV5-4	ASSRLAGVYEQY
TRBJ2-5	TRBV7-6	ASSFGAVDRKKETQY
TRBJ2-1	TRBV13	ASSLGTVQRQQF
TRBJ2-1	TRBV29-1	SVGIGTSGGSSYNEQF
TRBJ2-7	TRBV6-5	SVRGLAGVEQY
TRBJ2-1	TRBV4-2	ASSQDMTELAGFNEQF
TRBJ2-7	TRBV5-1	ASSLVGGPLYEQY
TRBJ2-7	TRBV4-2	ASSQRLAGDLYEQY
TRBJ1-3	TRBV13	ASSSSVLHSGNTIY
TRBJ2-7	TRBV5-1	ASSFGTTGRDSYEQY
TRBJ1-2	TRBV5-4	ASSLGGGYGYT
TRBJ1-2	TRBV21-1	ASSNYGYGYT
TRBJ2-1	TRBV27	ASSLSTVAQVREQF
TRBJ2-2	TRBV30	AWGQANTGELF
TRBJ2-7	TRBV7-6	ASSLEGAGGSYEQY
TRBJ1-4	TRBV19	ASIPDGQGYEKLF
TRBJ2-7	TRBV6-1	ASSGDWICYEQY
TRBJ1-4	TRBV25-1	ASRREGGQEEKLF
TRBJ2-2	TRBV4-1	ASSQENRLRDRGKTGELF
TRBJ2-7	TRBV7-9	ASSLRDSTYEQY
TRBJ1-1	TRBV5-5	ASSSGETEAF